This T cell receptor (beta chain) is from a study of T-cell reconstitution after alpha-beta-depleted transplantation in children. Only a few counts were recorded for this clonotype. Germline V lookup: CDR1 SGHNT, CDR2 YENEEA. Trimming at V came to 7 bases and at J to 0 bases, leaving 4 bases not matched to a gene. This CDR3 contains 15 residues. It was with unique molecular identifiers that the TCRbeta library was prepared. Each CDR3 protein gets one entry after TCRdb re-called the PCR reads with MiXCR. The sample records about 460,000 distinct CDR3 sequences, 12% being singletons. Sequences were derived from PBMCs from the stem cell graft donor, sampled from the stem cell graft. The gene calls are TRBV11-3 and TRBJ2-1; 9 bases match TRBD2. The receptor was derived from a human donor who donated a stem cell graft to a child with combined immunodeficiency. In DNA, the CDR3 is TGTGCCAGCAAAACAGCGGGAGGCTCCTACAATGAGCAGTTCTTC. This codes for CASKTAGGSYNEQFF.